The 3 T cell receptor beta chains reported below all come from one sample, sequenced in a study of blood T cells in healthy people across ages. It was with a sample-barcoded 5' primer and a J-beta primer mix that a second PCR of roughly 7 to 12 cycles was run. TCRdb fed the 5' RACE reads into MiXCR, producing one record per CDR3 protein. The profile shows over 1,300,000 distinct CDR3 sequences, 45% to 70% of them singletons. Sequencing was performed on blood. These receptors originate from a man in his late teens or twenties in good health.

The V gene is TRBV5-6, the J gene TRBJ2-1; 7 positions match TRBD2. With 4 bases clipped from V and 5 bases from J, the junction kept 9 bases outside the gene matches. This CDR3 has 15 residues. The germline gives CDR1 SGHDT, CDR2 YYEEEE. CDR3 bases: TGTGCCAGCAGCATGGCCAGCGGGGACCACAATGAGCAGTTCTTC. It codes for CASSMASGDHNEQFF.

The chain has TRBV2 and TRBJ2-1; 9 positions agree with TRBD1. V lost 11 bases and J lost 13; bases outside the gene matches: 21. There are 15 residues in the CDR3. Germline V lookup: CDR1 SNHLY, CDR2 FYNNEI. CDR3 in amino acids: CAARKTTGGQETQFF. CDR3 nucleotides: TGTGCCGCACGAAAGACTACAGGGGGCCAAGAGACCCAGTTCTTC.

CDR3 amino acids: CASSSSVGYTF. CDR3 DNA: TGTGCCAGCAGCTCCAGCGTGGGCTACACCTTC. This chain uses TRBV7-2 with TRBJ1-2; no firm D call. The CDR3 contains 11 residues. The V gene's germline CDR1 is SGHTA and CDR2 FQGNSA. Deletions cut 4 bases from V and 8 bases from J, with 8 bases between.